One sample yielded the 13 T cell receptor beta chains listed below, sequenced in a study of shared clonotypes between healthy human individuals (dated by TCRdb to 2020 to 2022). The library was produced with the immunoSEQ multiplex PCR assay. In its TCRdb copy, this immuneACCESS table keeps in-frame sequences only and misses some clones. Where compared with another copy, unresolved V genes explain less than half of these, and the others have no known cause. The sample includes 740,000 or so clones, with around four fifths observed a single time. The top ten clonotypes cover about 1.8% of the sample. Sequencing was performed on memory CD4+ T cells sorted from blood. The cell subset or site label, read with the paper, signifies: CD45RA-negative fraction. These receptors were obtained from a woman aged 25-40 years in good health.

In the case of this clone: This sample also contains other DNA sequences that code for the same CDR3. The chain links TRBV20-1 to TRBJ2-7; TRBD1 might be the D (5 bases). The CDR3 has 11 residues. CDR1 is DFQATT, CDR2 SNEGSKA, per germline (reference sequence). V lost 3 bases, J lost 7 bases, and 10 bases lay in between. The CDR3 loop is CSASPGNEQYF. CDR3 sequence (DNA): TGCAGTGCTAGTCCAGGGAATGAGCAGTACTTC.

This clone appeared a few times. V and J are TRBV2 and TRBJ2-3; possibly TRBD1 for D (6 bases). V was pared by 5 bases and J by 5 bases, with 17 bases between. Looked up from germline, CDR1 is SNHLY and CDR2 is FYNNEI. The CDR3 loop spans 15 amino acids. Written as DNA, the CDR3 is TGTGCCAGCAGTAGGGACCAGGGGTCCATAGATACGCAGTATTTT. It translates to CASSRDQGSIDTQYF.

The V and J genes are TRBV5-1 and TRBJ1-5; no clear D. V was trimmed by 0 bases and J by 5 bases, leaving 12 bases between them. Germline V CDR1 and CDR2: SGHRS, YFSETQ. CDR3 size: 15 residues. CDR3 in DNA: TGCGCCAGCAGCTTGGAAGGTTGGGGTGATCAGCCCCAGCATTTT. This gives the protein CASSLEGWGDQPQHF.

CDR3 sequence: CASSPGRSSYNEQFF. Written as DNA, the CDR3 is TGTGCCAGCAGTCCCGGGAGGAGCTCCTACAATGAGCAGTTCTTC. The V call is TRBV27, the J call TRBJ2-1; 7 nucleotides agree with TRBD2. V was clipped by 5 bases and J by 0 bases; unmatched bases: 4. The CDR3 loop spans 15 amino acids. Per the germline V gene, CDR1 is MNHEY and CDR2 is SMNVEV (reference sequence).

V gene TRBV14 combines with J gene TRBJ2-7; a possible D gene is TRBD1 (5 bases). The CDR3 runs 17 residues. CDR1 is SGHDN, CDR2 FVKESK, per germline. Between the trimmed V and J ends, which lost 0 bases and 2 bases, there was a span of 17 bases. CDR3 amino acids: CASSQDWGSRATYEQYF. DNA for the CDR3: TGTGCCAGCAGCCAAGATTGGGGTTCCAGGGCGACCTACGAGCAGTACTTC.

The DNA of the CDR3 is TGTGCGTCTTCGGGACGGACGGAGTACAATGAGCAGTTCTTC. Amino acids: CASSGRTEYNEQFF. The rearrangement links TRBV2 to TRBJ2-1, with D perhaps assigned TRBD1 or TRBD2 (5 bases each). Germline V gives CDR1 SNHLY, CDR2 FYNNEI. This CDR3 spans 14 amino acids.

This clone was counted at least ten times. CDR3 bases: TGTGCCAGCAGCCGGACAGGGGGCGAGGAAAAACTGTTTTTT. Amino acid sequence: CASSRTGGEEKLFF. This sequence joins TRBV5-4 and TRBJ1-4; 11 bases align to TRBD1. From germline, CDR1 is SGHNT and CDR2 YYREEE (reference sequence). V gave up 4 bases and J gave up 8 bases; unmatched junction bases: 4. The length of the CDR3 is 14 residues.

This clone has only a few counts. The gene calls are TRBV7-5 and TRBJ2-5; the table's D call TRBD2 went unverified against the DNA. TRBV7-5 constitutes a pseudogene. The CDR3 has 14 residues. CDR3 bases: TGTGTCAGAAGCTGGACTAGCGGGAAACAGACCCAGTACTTC. This encodes CVRSWTSGKQTQYF.

This clone was counted only a few times. This chain connects TRBV4-1 to TRBJ1-4; D is possibly TRBD1 (6 bases). V lost 1 base and J lost 0, with 6 bases in between. This CDR3 is 15 amino acids long. Per the germline V gene, CDR1 is MGHRA and CDR2 is YSYEKL. CDR3 region: CASSQAGATNEKLFF. The CDR3 nucleotides are TGCGCCAGCAGCCAAGCAGGGGCAACTAATGAAAAACTGTTTTTT.

This chain links TRBV28 with TRBJ2-5; D perhaps matches TRBD2 (5 bases). The germline CDR1 and CDR2 sequences are MDHEN and SYDVKM. The CDR3 extends over 11 amino acids. Between the trimmed V and J ends, which lost 7 bases and 7 bases, there was a span of 10 bases. The CDR3 loop reads CASNSRGTQYF. The CDR3 coding sequence is TGTGCCAGCAACAGCCGGGGGACCCAGTACTTC.

The V call is TRBV4-1, the J call TRBJ2-7; D might be TRBD1 or TRBD2, each matching 5 bases. In germline, CDR1 is MGHRA, CDR2 YSYEKL. CDR3 length: 17 residues. Trimming took off 4 bases at V and 0 bases at J, with 19 bases between the two ends. This CDR3 is CASSLSDFRDASYEQYF. For the CDR3, the DNA is TGCGCCAGCAGCCTCAGCGACTTCCGGGACGCCTCCTACGAGCAGTACTTC.

The chain joins TRBV5-4 to TRBJ2-7, with 8 bases matching TRBD1. The CDR3 length is 12 residues. Germline-derived CDR1 and CDR2 are SGHNT and YYREEE (reference sequence). V lost 5 bases, J lost 6 bases, and 4 bases stayed unmatched. The CDR3, as DNA: TGTGCCAGCAGTCGACAGGGGTCCGAGCAGTACTTC. Translation: CASSRQGSEQYF.

The table lists this clone with a few counts. The chain joins TRBV7-8 to TRBJ1-5; possibly TRBD1 for D (5 bases). The CDR3 length is 15 residues. The germline V and J ends were trimmed by 0 bases and 1 base, with 7 bases remaining between them. Germline loops: CDR1 SGHVS, CDR2 FQNEAQ. CDR3 protein: CASSLAGVSNQPQHF. Here the CDR3 DNA reads TGTGCCAGCAGCTTAGCAGGGGTGAGCAATCAGCCCCAGCATTTT.